Detailed here is one TCR beta chain. Its antigen is not known. RNA was isolated and reverse transcribed to cDNA, the sequencing template. Assay used: immunoSEQ multiplex PCR; TCRdb lists only in-frame clones, some missing. The sample includes tens of thousands of clones, roughly 70% of them seen just once. The data belong to a study of CD8+ T cells in alopecia areata. About the study: The study gave tofacitinib for 6 to 18 months, then 6 months off drug.

From germline, CDR1 is SGHTA and CDR2 FQGNSA. The V end was cut by 5 bases, the J end by 2 bases, with 11 bases between. The CDR3 totals 14 residues. Sample treatment: oral pan-JAK inhibitor, 5-10 mg twice daily. Study-wide findings and caveats: How baseline CD8+ expansion relates to response remains uncertain (there was one nonresponder).

The sample in question was CD8+ T cells sorted from blood, obtained at week 24, from a patient treated with tofacitinib. The V and J genes are TRBV7-2 and TRBJ2-3; no clear D. The source of this sequence is a human donor with alopecia areata. CDR3 nucleotides: TGTGCCAGCAGCCCCGGGCCCGCCACAGATACGCAGTATTTT. This codes for CASSPGPATDTQYF.